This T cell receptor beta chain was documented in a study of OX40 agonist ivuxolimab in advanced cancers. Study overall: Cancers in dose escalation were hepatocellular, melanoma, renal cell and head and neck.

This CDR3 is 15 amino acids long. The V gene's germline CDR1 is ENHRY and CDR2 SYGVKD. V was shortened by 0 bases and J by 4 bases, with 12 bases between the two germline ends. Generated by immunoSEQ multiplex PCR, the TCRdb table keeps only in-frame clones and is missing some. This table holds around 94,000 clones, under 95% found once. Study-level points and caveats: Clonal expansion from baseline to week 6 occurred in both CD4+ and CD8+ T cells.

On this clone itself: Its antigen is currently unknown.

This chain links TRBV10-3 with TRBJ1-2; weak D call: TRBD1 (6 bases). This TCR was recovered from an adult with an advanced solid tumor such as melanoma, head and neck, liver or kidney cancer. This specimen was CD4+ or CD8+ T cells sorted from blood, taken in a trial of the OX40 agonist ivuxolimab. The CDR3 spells CAISESRGQGYGYTF. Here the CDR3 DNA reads TGTGCCATCAGTGAGTCCCGGGGGCAAGGCTATGGCTACACCTTC.